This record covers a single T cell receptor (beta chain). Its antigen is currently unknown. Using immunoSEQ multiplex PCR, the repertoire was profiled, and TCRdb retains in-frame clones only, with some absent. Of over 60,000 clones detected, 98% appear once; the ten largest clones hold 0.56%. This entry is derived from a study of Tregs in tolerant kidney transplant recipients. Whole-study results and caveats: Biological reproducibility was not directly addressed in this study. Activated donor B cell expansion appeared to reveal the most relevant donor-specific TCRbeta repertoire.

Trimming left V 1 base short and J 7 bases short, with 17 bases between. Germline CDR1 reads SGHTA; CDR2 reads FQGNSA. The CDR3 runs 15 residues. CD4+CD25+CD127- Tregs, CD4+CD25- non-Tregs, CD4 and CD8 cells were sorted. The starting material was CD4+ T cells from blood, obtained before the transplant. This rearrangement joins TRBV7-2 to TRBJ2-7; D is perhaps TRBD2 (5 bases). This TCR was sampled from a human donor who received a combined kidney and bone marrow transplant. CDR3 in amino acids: CASSLVLEGVREQYF. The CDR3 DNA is TGTGCCAGCAGCTTAGTCCTAGAGGGAGTGAGGGAGCAGTACTTC.